The 24 T cell receptor beta chains below come from one sample, sequenced in a study of T cells in Graves' hyperthyroidism and ophthalmopathy. Amplified TCR beta CDR3 regions derived from RNA transcripts. The study used the HTBI primer set for a first-round RT-PCR of the TCR CDR3. TCRdb redid the calling of the multiplex PCR reads with MiXCR, one entry per CDR3 protein. The data hold about 360,000 distinct CDR3 sequences, with around 14% observed a single time. The sample consisted of blood. The source of these receptors is a woman aged 18-29 years with Graves' hyperthyroidism that later progressed to Graves' ophthalmopathy.

In its sample, this clonotype was seen many times. CDR3 region: CASSLESYGYTF. CDR3 DNA: TGTGCCAGCAGCTTAGAAAGCTATGGCTACACCTTC. The rearrangement links TRBV7-9 to TRBJ1-2, with D hard to call. The germline CDR1 and CDR2 sequences are SEHNR and FQNEAQ (reference sequence). The CDR3 consists of 12 residues. V dropped 1 base and J dropped 4 bases, with 4 bases sitting between them. The full variable domain, completed using reference TRBV7-9 and TRBJ1-2, is DTGVSQNPRHKITKRGQNVTFRCDPISEHNRLYWYRQTLGQGPEFLTYFQNEAQLEKSRLLSDRFSAERPKGSFSTLEIQRTEQGDSAMYLCASSLESYGYTFGSGTRLTVV.

This clonotype was seen repeatedly, ten times or more. The gene calls are TRBV27 and TRBJ1-6; no clear D. The CDR3 covers 12 residues. Per germline, CDR1 MNHEY and CDR2 SMNVEV (reference sequence). V was shortened by 0 bases and J by 16 bases, with 10 bases between the two germline ends. Here the CDR3 reads CASSLSDTELHF. The CDR3 DNA is TGTGCCAGCAGTTTATCTGACACTGAGCTCCACTTT.

The table lists this clonotype with many counts. The V and J genes are TRBV7-2 and TRBJ1-6; D remains ambiguous. The CDR3 sequence is 15 residues long. With 0 bases removed from V and 10 bases from J, the gap between germline ends came to 13 bases. CDR1 SGHTA and CDR2 FQGNSA come from the germline V gene. Here the CDR3 DNA reads TGTGCCAGCAGCTTAGCGGTCGGGATTGGCTCACCCCTCCACTTT. Protein: CASSLAVGIGSPLHF.

The V gene is TRBV19, the J gene TRBJ2-1; D ambiguous. From germline, CDR1 is LNHDA and CDR2 SQIVND (reference sequence). Trimming took 5 bases from V and 4 from J, leaving 15 bases between them. CDR3 length equals 15 residues. Here the CDR3 DNA reads TGTGCCAGTAGTGTTGTGGGCGTCGTTTACAATGAGCAGTTCTTC. It translates to CASSVVGVVYNEQFF.

This clonotype was picked up many times. The chain couples TRBV6-1 to TRBJ2-7; 9 bases agree with TRBD1. Germline loops: CDR1 MNHNS, CDR2 SASEGT. V dropped 4 bases and J dropped 2; count of bases not matched to a gene: 9. The CDR3 is 16 amino acids. CDR3 sequence reads: CASSGGRGQGAYEQYF. The CDR3 nucleotides read TGTGCCAGCAGTGGAGGGCGGGGACAGGGTGCCTACGAGCAGTACTTC.

V is TRBV6-1 and J is TRBJ2-2, with TRBD1 matching over 7 bases. J was trimmed by 3 bases and V by 7 bases; bases with no gene match: 14. The CDR3 has 17 amino acids. CDR1 MNHNS and CDR2 SASEGT come from the germline V gene. The CDR3 is CASTLRGGRGYTGELFF. CDR3 bases: TGTGCCAGCACCCTGAGAGGGGGCAGGGGGTACACCGGGGAGCTGTTTTTT.

The sample holds many counts of this clonotype. The chain is built from TRBV2 and TRBJ2-7, with 9 bases that match TRBD2. The CDR3 loop spans 17 amino acids. Looked up from germline, CDR1 is SNHLY and CDR2 is FYNNEI. V lost 10 bases and J lost 0; bases outside the gene matches: 16. CDR3 nucleotide sequence: TGTGCCATCACCGGGCCAACCGGGACTAGCAGCTCCTACGAGCAGTACTTC. It translates to CAITGPTGTSSSYEQYF.

The chain links TRBV5-1 to TRBJ2-6; D call uncertain. This CDR3 is built from 18 residues. The V gene lost 0 bases and the J gene lost 1 base, with 14 bases spanning the gap. Looked up from germline, CDR1 is SGHRS and CDR2 is YFSETQ. The CDR3 nucleotides are TGCGCCAGCAGCTTGGACATATCACTATTTTCTGGGGCCAACGTCCTGACTTTC. Translated: CASSLDISLFSGANVLTF.

This clonotype has a count of ten or more. This chain uses TRBV5-6 with TRBJ2-5, with D perhaps TRBD1 or TRBD2 (6 bases each). V was trimmed by 4 bases and J by 5 bases, leaving 18 bases between them. Germline V gene data show CDR1 as SGHDT and CDR2 as YYEEEE. The CDR3 covers 15 residues. For the CDR3, the DNA is TGTGCCAGCAGCGCCGGAGGGGGGCGTTCGGAGACCCAGTACTTC. The encoded protein is CASSAGGGRSETQYF.

The chain has TRBV20-1 and TRBJ2-4; 7 positions match TRBD2. V dropped 8 bases and J dropped 0; count of bases not matched to a gene: 10. The CDR3 has 15 residues. CDR1 is DFQATT, CDR2 SNEGSKA, per germline (reference sequence). CDR3 coding DNA: TGCAGTACTAAAAGCGGGGCCTTAGCCAAAAACATTCAGTACTTC. Translating gives CSTKSGALAKNIQYF.

This clonotype has at least ten counts. The CDR3 DNA follows: TGTGCCAGCAGGACAGGGGACCCCTCCTACGAGCAGTACTTC. It encodes CASRTGDPSYEQYF. The V call is TRBV5-5, the J call TRBJ2-7; TRBD1 matches 8 bases. With 5 bases clipped from V and 0 bases from J, the junction kept 4 bases outside the gene matches. Germline loops: CDR1 SGHKS, CDR2 YYEKEE (reference sequence). This CDR3 region has 14 residues. The whole variable domain, filled in from reference TRBV5-5 and TRBJ2-7, reads DAGVTQSPTHLIKTRGQQVTLRCSPISGHKSVSWYQQVLGQGPQFIFQYYEKEERGRGNFPDRFSARQFPNYSSELNVNALLLGDSALYLCASRTGDPSYEQYFGPGTRLTVT.

This chain links TRBV3-1 with TRBJ1-6; TRBD1 might be the D (5 bases). The V and J ends lost 0 bases and 4 bases respectively, with 10 bases between them. Germline CDR1 reads LGHDT; CDR2 reads YNNKEL (reference sequence). CDR3 length: 16 residues. The CDR3 sequence: CASSQDGTGYNSPLHF. For the CDR3, the DNA is TGTGCCAGCAGCCAAGATGGAACAGGATATAATTCACCCCTCCACTTT.

The table lists this clonotype with a few counts. This chain joins TRBV27 and TRBJ1-6; D uncertain. The CDR3 has 14 amino acids. Germline V CDR1 and CDR2: MNHEY, SMNVEV (reference sequence). V lost 7 bases to trimming and J lost 0 bases, with 7 bases between them. The CDR3 DNA follows: TGTGCCAGCAAGGAAAGCTCCTATAATTCACCCCTCCACTTT. It translates to CASKESSYNSPLHF.

This clonotype was recorded at least ten times. The rearrangement links TRBV6-2 or TRBV6-3 to TRBJ2-7, with 9 bases lining up with TRBD2. Germline CDR1 is MNHEY and CDR2 is SVGEGT. The CDR3 consists of 17 residues. The V segment lost 4 bases and the J segment 4 bases; nucleotides outside the gene matches: 14. The CDR3 here is CASSSPPSGRPDYEQYF. The CDR3 nucleotides are TGTGCCAGCAGTTCCCCTCCGAGCGGGAGGCCTGATTACGAGCAGTACTTC.

This sequence joins TRBV9 and TRBJ2-1; 10 bases are shared with TRBD2. Germline loops: CDR1 SGDLS, CDR2 YYNGEE. The CDR3 length is 16 residues. V lost 0 bases, J lost 7 bases, and 7 bases stayed unmatched. CDR3 residues: CASSVVSLAGANEQFF. The CDR3 coding sequence is TGTGCCAGCAGCGTAGTAAGTCTAGCGGGAGCTAATGAGCAGTTCTTC. Full variable domain (rest looked up from reference TRBV9 and TRBJ2-1): DSGVTQTPKHLITATGQRVTLRCSPRSGDLSVYWYQQSLDQGLQFLIQYYNGEERAKGNILERFSAQQFPDLHSELNLSSLELGDSALYFCASSVVSLAGANEQFFGPGTRLTVL.

Regarding this clonotype: A read error is possible here, since a much larger clone lies one base away. J is TRBJ2-5 and V is TRBV28; a weak D match, TRBD1 (6 bases). The length of the CDR3 is 13 residues. CDR1 and CDR2 from the germline V gene are MDHEN and SYDVKM. The germline V and J ends were trimmed by 2 bases and 7 bases, with 11 bases remaining between them. Here the CDR3 DNA reads TGTGCCAGCAGTTTACAGGGGTGGCGGACCCAGTACTTC. Translation: CASSLQGWRTQYF.

Many counts were recorded for this clonotype. The rearrangement links TRBV13 to TRBJ2-7; D call uncertain. The CDR3 totals 13 residues. V shed 0 bases and J shed 9 bases, with 12 bases lying between them. Looked up from germline, CDR1 is PRHDT and CDR2 is FYEKMQ (reference sequence). The CDR3 loop reads CASSLGELRGQYF. CDR3 in DNA: TGTGCCAGCAGCTTAGGCGAGCTACGAGGGCAGTACTTC.

This clonotype was picked up many times. The chain uses TRBV5-1 and TRBJ1-2; 10 nucleotides match TRBD1. The trim removed 4 bases at V and 4 bases at J, leaving 7 bases unmatched. This CDR3 contains 15 residues. Germline V CDR1 and CDR2: SGHRS, YFSETQ. The DNA of the CDR3 is TGCGCCAGCAGCGGCGGACAGGGGGTTACCTATGGCTACACCTTC. It translates to CASSGGQGVTYGYTF.

This clonotype was seen repeatedly, ten times or more. The chain links TRBV20-1 to TRBJ1-1, with D maybe TRBD1 (6 bases). The CDR3 is 13 residues long. The germline V and J ends were trimmed by 6 bases and 8 bases, with 19 bases remaining between them. Germline CDR1 reads DFQATT; CDR2 reads SNEGSKA (reference sequence). The CDR3 DNA reads TGCAGTGCAAGCGGACAGCCCGTCGGGGAAGCTTTCTTT. Residues: CSASGQPVGEAFF.

The chain is built from TRBV3-1 and TRBJ2-5; TRBD2 aligns across 7 bases. The CDR3 runs to 18 residues. Germline CDR1 is LGHDT and CDR2 is YNNKEL (reference sequence). V shed 1 base and J 1 base; nucleotides not matched to a gene: 12. The CDR3 loop reads CASSQALWRERPQETQYF. DNA of the CDR3: TGTGCCAGCAGCCAAGCTCTGTGGCGGGAGAGGCCCCAAGAGACCCAGTACTTC.

This clonotype was picked up many times. The rearrangement links TRBV12-3 or TRBV12-4 to TRBJ2-7, with 10 bases identical to TRBD2. Germline trimming cut 5 bases from V and 5 bases from J; bases unmatched to any gene: 9. There are 15 residues in the CDR3. This chain's CDR3 is CASSLASGSFNEQYF. The DNA for the CDR3 is TGTGCCAGCAGTCTCGCTAGCGGGAGCTTTAACGAGCAGTACTTC.

This clonotype was seen a few times. The chain links TRBV13 to TRBJ2-7, with D unresolved. V was trimmed by 3 bases and J by 2 bases, leaving 11 bases between them. CDR1 is PRHDT, CDR2 FYEKMQ, per germline (reference sequence). This CDR3 has 14 residues. In nucleotides, the CDR3 is TGTGCCAGCAGCTTTGGTGGAGCCGCCTACGAGCAGTACTTC. Translating it yields CASSFGGAAYEQYF.

This clonotype was observed at least ten times. V gene TRBV20-1 combines with J gene TRBJ2-3, with D unresolved. The V end lost 6 bases, the J end lost 1 base, and 11 bases lay between the germline ends. The germline CDR1 and CDR2 sequences are DFQATT and SNEGSKA (reference sequence). The CDR3 totals 13 residues. CDR3 amino acids: CSAAPMGTDTQYF. CDR3 bases: TGCAGTGCAGCCCCGATGGGCACAGATACGCAGTATTTT.

V and J are TRBV24-1 and TRBJ2-7; D is perhaps TRBD1 (5 bases). The germline gives CDR1 KGHDR, CDR2 SFDVKD. The CDR3 spans 14 residues. V gave up 3 bases and J gave up 2 bases, with 10 bases separating them. The CDR3 region is CATSDAGNAYEQYF. The CDR3 nucleotides read TGTGCCACCAGTGATGCAGGGAACGCCTACGAGCAGTACTTC.